This is a list of T cell receptor beta chains from one sample in a study of T cell changes during pregnancy in multiple sclerosis. TCRdb keeps only in-frame clones here, not all; method: immunoSEQ multiplex PCR. The sample records 75,000 to 80,000 clones, about 93% being singletons. The sample in question was peripheral blood, obtained after pregnancy. The receptor set was obtained from a female donor in good health, enrolled as a control in a pregnancy study. Both conserved end residues are part of each CDR3. A D gene is named only where the DNA matches it firmly. Expanded clones get a size class; other rows say once, few or many, or leave the size out.

j_gene: TRBJ2-2; abundance: .; v_gene: TRBV7-3; d_gene: .; CDR3aa: CASSPSLATGELFF; CDR3nt: TGTGCCAGCAGCCCAAGCCTAGCTACCGGGGAGCTGTTTTTT
j_gene: TRBJ2-1; abundance: .; v_gene: TRBV5-1; d_gene: TRBD2; CDR3aa: CASSLAASGGAHEQFF; CDR3nt: TGCGCCAGCAGCTTGGCCGCTAGCGGGGGGGCCCATGAGCAGTTCTTC
j_gene: TRBJ2-7; abundance: .; v_gene: TRBV7-3; d_gene: TRBD1; CDR3aa: CASSLAGGGYEQYF; CDR3nt: TGTGCCAGCAGCTTAGCAGGGGGCGGATACGAGCAGTACTTC
j_gene: TRBJ2-7; abundance: once; v_gene: TRBV30; d_gene: .; CDR3aa: CASYQGYEQYF; CDR3nt: TGTGCCTCCTACCAGGGATACGAGCAGTACTTC
j_gene: TRBJ2-7; abundance: once; v_gene: TRBV11-2; d_gene: .; CDR3aa: CASRDTRTGYEQYF; CDR3nt: TGTGCCAGCCGGGACACCCGGACGGGGTACGAGCAGTACTTC
j_gene: TRBJ2-7; abundance: once; v_gene: TRBV11-1; d_gene: TRBD2; CDR3aa: CASSQSVAGDFREQYF; CDR3nt: TGTGCCAGCAGCCAATCCGTAGCGGGGGACTTCAGGGAGCAGTACTTC
j_gene: TRBJ1-5; abundance: once; v_gene: TRBV6-5; d_gene: TRBD1; CDR3aa: CASSPTWTGNQPQHF; CDR3nt: TGTGCCAGCAGTCCGACCTGGACAGGAAATCAGCCCCAGCATTTT
j_gene: TRBJ2-7; abundance: .; v_gene: TRBV2; d_gene: TRBD2; CDR3aa: CASSHSGEPYEQYF; CDR3nt: TGTGCCAGCAGTCATAGCGGGGAGCCGTACGAGCAGTACTTC
j_gene: TRBJ1-1; abundance: .; v_gene: TRBV6-5; d_gene: TRBD1; CDR3aa: CASSSTGATEAFF; CDR3nt: TGTGCCAGCAGTTCCACAGGGGCGACTGAAGCTTTCTTT
j_gene: TRBJ1-6; abundance: .; v_gene: TRBV11-2; d_gene: .; CDR3aa: CASSLDPTGSPLHF; CDR3nt: TGTGCCAGCAGCCTTGACCCTACGGGGTCACCCCTCCACTTT
j_gene: TRBJ2-1; abundance: .; v_gene: TRBV7-9; d_gene: .; CDR3aa: CASSLRRDTHNEQFF; CDR3nt: TGTGCCAGCAGCTTACGACGGGACACACACAATGAGCAGTTCTTC
j_gene: TRBJ2-5; abundance: .; v_gene: TRBV25-1; d_gene: .; CDR3aa: CASVAKPETQYF; CDR3nt: TGTGCCAGTGTCGCGAAGCCGGAGACCCAGTACTTC
j_gene: TRBJ2-1; abundance: .; v_gene: TRBV25-1; d_gene: .; CDR3aa: CASTRGIFSATGVCEQFF; CDR3nt: TGTGCCAGCACTCGTGGGATATTCAGCGCCACGGGGGTTTGTGAGCAGTTCTTC
j_gene: TRBJ2-1; abundance: .; v_gene: TRBV7-2; d_gene: TRBD2; CDR3aa: CASSLGLAGAYNEQFF; CDR3nt: TGTGCCAGCAGCTTAGGACTAGCGGGTGCCTACAATGAGCAGTTCTTC
j_gene: TRBJ2-5; abundance: .; v_gene: TRBV4-2; d_gene: .; CDR3aa: CASSQERGRGTQYF; CDR3nt: TGTGCCAGCAGCCAAGAAAGGGGTAGAGGGACCCAGTACTTC
j_gene: TRBJ1-4; abundance: .; v_gene: TRBV18; d_gene: TRBD1; CDR3aa: CASSTGSEKLFF; CDR3nt: TGTGCCAGCTCGACAGGGAGTGAAAAACTGTTTTTT
j_gene: TRBJ2-7; abundance: .; v_gene: TRBV5-5; d_gene: .; CDR3aa: CASSFGFLDEQYF; CDR3nt: TGTGCCAGCAGCTTTGGCTTTTTGGACGAGCAGTACTTC
j_gene: TRBJ1-1; abundance: .; v_gene: TRBV18; d_gene: .; CDR3aa: CASSLGHENTEAFF; CDR3nt: TGTGCCAGCTCACTGGGACACGAAAACACTGAAGCTTTCTTT
j_gene: TRBJ2-7; abundance: .; v_gene: TRBV7-9; d_gene: .; CDR3aa: CASSGRGDYEQYF; CDR3nt: TGTGCCAGCAGCGGCAGGGGGGACTACGAGCAGTACTTC
j_gene: TRBJ2-7; abundance: once; v_gene: TRBV28; d_gene: TRBD1; CDR3aa: CASSVLPGQGSYEQYF; CDR3nt: TGTGCCAGCAGTGTTCTCCCGGGACAGGGGTCCTACGAGCAGTACTTC
j_gene: TRBJ2-7; abundance: .; v_gene: TRBV7-9; d_gene: TRBD2; CDR3aa: CASSTPAGGEQYF; CDR3nt: TGTGCCAGCAGCACCCCAGCGGGAGGCGAGCAGTACTTC
j_gene: TRBJ2-5; abundance: .; v_gene: TRBV7-3; d_gene: .; CDR3aa: CASSVGAQETQYF; CDR3nt: TGTGCCAGCAGCGTGGGGGCCCAAGAGACCCAGTACTTC
j_gene: TRBJ2-1; abundance: .; v_gene: TRBV28; d_gene: .; CDR3aa: CASSSILGGNNEQFF; CDR3nt: TGTGCCAGCAGCTCTATTCTGGGGGGAAACAATGAGCAGTTCTTC
j_gene: TRBJ2-7; abundance: .; v_gene: TRBV27; d_gene: .; CDR3aa: CASGKSYEQYF; CDR3nt: TGTGCCAGCGGCAAATCCTACGAGCAGTACTTC
j_gene: TRBJ1-2; abundance: .; v_gene: TRBV9; d_gene: .; CDR3aa: CASSVDQGGYTF; CDR3nt: TGTGCCAGCAGCGTAGACCAGGGAGGCTACACCTTC
j_gene: TRBJ2-5; abundance: .; v_gene: TRBV6-5; d_gene: TRBD1; CDR3aa: CASRFARTGGQTQYF; CDR3nt: TGTGCCAGCAGATTCGCTCGGACAGGTGGACAGACCCAGTACTTC
j_gene: TRBJ2-5; abundance: once; v_gene: TRBV9; d_gene: .; CDR3aa: CASSASGETQYF; CDR3nt: TGTGCCAGCAGCGCCTCCGGGGAGACCCAGTACTTC
j_gene: TRBJ1-5; abundance: .; v_gene: TRBV28; d_gene: TRBD1; CDR3aa: CASSLNRGRFQPQHF; CDR3nt: TGTGCCAGCAGCCTAAACAGGGGGCGGTTTCAGCCCCAGCATTTT
j_gene: TRBJ2-7; abundance: .; v_gene: TRBV4-2; d_gene: .; CDR3aa: CASSQDRLDYEQYF; CDR3nt: TGTGCCAGCAGCCAAGATAGGCTAGATTACGAGCAGTACTTC
j_gene: TRBJ1-1; abundance: .; v_gene: TRBV6-1; d_gene: .; CDR3aa: CASTGGPREAFF; CDR3nt: TGTGCCAGCACTGGGGGCCCCAGAGAGGCTTTCTTT
j_gene: TRBJ2-7; abundance: .; v_gene: TRBV2; d_gene: TRBD2; CDR3aa: CASKGTSGWYEQYF; CDR3nt: TGTGCCAGCAAAGGGACTAGCGGGTGGTACGAGCAGTACTTC
j_gene: TRBJ1-5; abundance: .; v_gene: TRBV11-3; d_gene: .; CDR3aa: CASSCTQGGNQPQHF; CDR3nt: TGTGCCAGCAGCTGTACCCAGGGTGGCAATCAGCCCCAGCATTTT
j_gene: TRBJ2-1; abundance: .; v_gene: TRBV10-3; d_gene: TRBD2; CDR3aa: CAINLAGGLTEQFF; CDR3nt: TGTGCCATCAATCTAGCGGGAGGCCTAACCGAGCAGTTCTTC
j_gene: TRBJ2-3; abundance: .; v_gene: TRBV10-3; d_gene: TRBD1; CDR3aa: CATYRDRGRADTQYF; CDR3nt: TGTGCCACATACCGGGACAGGGGGCGGGCGGATACGCAGTATTTT
j_gene: TRBJ1-1; abundance: .; v_gene: TRBV19; d_gene: .; CDR3aa: CASSRQGRITEAFF; CDR3nt: TGTGCCAGTAGTCGTCAGGGGCGCATCACTGAAGCTTTCTTT
j_gene: TRBJ1-2; abundance: .; v_gene: TRBV29-1; d_gene: TRBD1; CDR3aa: CSVRAGGYYGYTF; CDR3nt: TGCAGCGTTCGGGCAGGGGGGTACTATGGCTACACCTTC
j_gene: TRBJ2-1; abundance: .; v_gene: TRBV27; d_gene: TRBD2; CDR3aa: CASRVRVAGGHNEQFF; CDR3nt: TGTGCCAGCAGGGTAAGGGTGGCGGGAGGCCACAATGAGCAGTTCTTC
j_gene: TRBJ1-1; abundance: .; v_gene: TRBV4-2; d_gene: TRBD1; CDR3aa: CASSPDRRNTEAFF; CDR3nt: TGTGCCAGCAGCCCGGACAGGAGAAACACTGAAGCTTTCTTT
j_gene: TRBJ2-1; abundance: .; v_gene: TRBV7-3; d_gene: TRBD1; CDR3aa: CASSWDRVGNEQFF; CDR3nt: TGTGCCAGCAGCTGGGACAGGGTGGGCAATGAGCAGTTCTTC
j_gene: TRBJ2-2; abundance: .; v_gene: TRBV4-1; d_gene: TRBD2; CDR3aa: CASSWGGNTGELFF; CDR3nt: TGCGCGAGTTCGTGGGGGGGGAACACCGGGGAGCTGTTTTTT
j_gene: TRBJ1-2; abundance: .; v_gene: TRBV5-4; d_gene: TRBD1; CDR3aa: CASSAGQGNYGYTF; CDR3nt: TGTGCCAGCAGCGCGGGACAGGGGAACTATGGCTACACCTTC
j_gene: TRBJ2-1; abundance: .; v_gene: TRBV7-9; d_gene: TRBD2; CDR3aa: CASSRTPGSGLGYYNEQFF; CDR3nt: TGTGCCAGCAGCCGCACCCCTGGATCCGGACTAGGGTACTACAATGAGCAGTTCTTC
j_gene: TRBJ2-2; abundance: .; v_gene: TRBV29-1; d_gene: TRBD1; CDR3aa: CSKRDRVKPPLSTGELFF; CDR3nt: TGCAGCAAGAGGGACAGGGTCAAGCCCCCGCTCAGCACCGGGGAGCTGTTTTTT
j_gene: TRBJ2-7; abundance: .; v_gene: TRBV11-3; d_gene: TRBD2; CDR3aa: CASSLVGGDPYF; CDR3nt: TGTGCCAGCAGCCTCGTCGGGGGGGATCCGTACTTC
j_gene: TRBJ2-1; abundance: .; v_gene: TRBV18; d_gene: TRBD2; CDR3aa: CASSPRTSVGEQFF; CDR3nt: TGTGCCAGCTCACCGAGGACTAGCGTGGGTGAGCAGTTCTTC
j_gene: TRBJ2-1; abundance: .; v_gene: TRBV6-5; d_gene: .; CDR3aa: CASSPWAGSHNEQFF; CDR3nt: TGTGCCAGCAGTCCGTGGGCGGGAAGCCACAATGAGCAGTTCTTC
j_gene: TRBJ2-7; abundance: .; v_gene: TRBV19; d_gene: .; CDR3aa: CASTAREPPYEQYF; CDR3nt: TGTGCCAGTACCGCGAGAGAGCCGCCCTACGAGCAGTACTTC
j_gene: TRBJ1-1; abundance: .; v_gene: TRBV28; d_gene: TRBD1; CDR3aa: CASSLQTGGTEAFF; CDR3nt: TGTGCCAGCAGCCTTCAAACAGGGGGCACTGAAGCTTTCTTT
j_gene: TRBJ1-2; abundance: .; v_gene: TRBV2; d_gene: .; CDR3aa: CASREQGTGDGYTF; CDR3nt: TGTGCCAGCAGAGAACAGGGAACGGGGGATGGCTACACCTTC
j_gene: TRBJ1-1; abundance: .; v_gene: TRBV19; d_gene: .; CDR3aa: CASSKDSENTEAFF; CDR3nt: TGTGCCAGTTCCAAAGACAGCGAGAACACTGAAGCTTTCTTT
j_gene: TRBJ1-2; abundance: .; v_gene: TRBV2; d_gene: TRBD1; CDR3aa: CASRRQGYLHYGYTF; CDR3nt: TGTGCCAGCAGACGACAGGGGTACCTTCACTATGGCTACACCTTC
j_gene: TRBJ1-1; abundance: .; v_gene: TRBV7-2; d_gene: .; CDR3aa: CASSLYGAEAFF; CDR3nt: TGTGCCAGCAGCTTATATGGGGCGGAAGCTTTCTTT
j_gene: TRBJ2-3; abundance: .; v_gene: TRBV7-9; d_gene: .; CDR3aa: CASSPPQGKGTDTQYF; CDR3nt: TGTGCCAGTAGCCCACCTCAGGGTAAAGGCACAGATACGCAGTATTTT
j_gene: TRBJ1-2; abundance: .; v_gene: TRBV9; d_gene: TRBD1; CDR3aa: CASSPWTGNNYGYTF; CDR3nt: TGTGCCAGCAGCCCCTGGACAGGAAACAACTATGGCTACACCTTC
j_gene: TRBJ1-5; abundance: .; v_gene: TRBV7-8; d_gene: .; CDR3aa: CASSRTTTGGNQPQHF; CDR3nt: TGTGCCAGCAGCAGAACCACAACAGGTGGCAATCAGCCCCAGCATTTT